This T cell receptor beta chain was sequenced in a study of shared clonotypes between healthy human individuals. Study-level findings and limits: Few donors restricted represented genetic and exposure-history diversity. Memory subsets generally showed lower estimated richness than naive subsets. The study found about 5% of naive CD4 clonotypes shared across several donors.

As defined, naive CD8 cells were CD45RO-negative and positively selected for CCR7, with terminally differentiated effector memory CD45RA+ cells excluded. TCRdb's table, derived via immunoSEQ multiplex PCR, lists solely in-frame clones and lacks some. Of about 2 million clones in the sample, about 95% were seen once. On this clone itself: Antigen specificity is unknown.

V shed 4 bases and J shed 0 bases, with 13 bases lying between them. There are 16 residues in the CDR3. Germline V gene data show CDR1 as SEHNR and CDR2 as FQNEAQ (reference sequence). The TCR comes from a young man in good health. V and J are TRBV7-9 and TRBJ2-1; D is perhaps TRBD2 (6 bases). The source material was naive CD8+ T cells sorted from blood. The CDR3 protein is CASSSGIGSSYNEQFF. DNA of the CDR3: TGTGCCAGCAGCTCCGGTATCGGGAGCTCCTACAATGAGCAGTTCTTC.